A selection of T cell receptor beta chains follows, all from one sample in a study of shared clonotypes between healthy human individuals. Generated by immunoSEQ multiplex PCR, the TCRdb table keeps only in-frame clones and is missing some. This sample has about 820,000 clones; roughly 92% occur once, and the top ten carry 20% to 30%. What was sequenced was naive CD8+ T cells sorted from blood. The receptors were gathered from a man aged 25-40 years in good health. Each CDR3 is given with its conserved first and last residue. The order of the fields is clone size, V gene, D gene, J gene, CDR3 DNA, CDR3 protein. The D gene is left open where the match is weak. A row's size may be missing; if present it is once, few, many or a size class.

>.|TRBV4-1|.|TRBJ2-3
TGCGCCAGCAGCCAAGTCGGGGCGACAGATACGCAGTATTTT
CASSQVGATDTQYF
>.|TRBV7-9|TRBD1|TRBJ2-2
TGTGCCAGCAGCGAAAACCGATTGGACAGGGCGAACACCGGGGAGCTGTTTTTT
CASSENRLDRANTGELFF
>.|TRBV6-1|.|TRBJ2-1
TGTGCCAGCAGTGAGGACGGGAGCTCCTACAATGAGCAGTTCTTC
CASSEDGSSYNEQFF
>.|TRBV7-2|.|TRBJ2-7
TGTGCCAGCAGCTTACCCCCCGCGTACGAGCAGTACTTC
CASSLPPAYEQYF
>.|TRBV6-6|.|TRBJ1-5
TGTGCCAGCAGTTACGGGGTTCGTCAGCCCCAGCATTTT
CASSYGVRQPQHF
>few|TRBV7-6|TRBD2|TRBJ2-2
TGTGCCAGCAGCCTCAGGCTAGCGGTAAACACCGGGGAGCTGTTTTTT
CASSLRLAVNTGELFF
>.|TRBV19|.|TRBJ2-7
TGTGCCAGTAGTATATCTTTTGGACTCCGAATGGGGGAGCAGTACTTC
CASSISFGLRMGEQYF
>.|TRBV7-9|.|TRBJ2-7
TGTGCCAGCAGCCCCCCCTTAGCGGTAGACACCTACGAGCAGTACTTC
CASSPPLAVDTYEQYF
>.|TRBV10-3|TRBD1|TRBJ2-2
TGTGCCATCAGACATGGGACAGGGGAGGCCGGGGAGCTGTTTTTT
CAIRHGTGEAGELFF
>once|TRBV28|TRBD2|TRBJ2-2
TGTGCCAGCAGTTTTCCGGGACTAGCGGGAGCCGGGGAGCTGTTTTTT
CASSFPGLAGAGELFF
>.|TRBV6-5|.|TRBJ2-1
TGTGCCAGCAGTTACGGGAGTTACGATGAGCAGTTCTTC
CASSYGSYDEQFF
>.|TRBV9|.|TRBJ2-3
TGTGCCAGCAGGCATAGGGGGGACAACACAGATACGCAGTATTTT
CASRHRGDNTDTQYF
>.|TRBV6-1|.|TRBJ1-3
TGTGCCATACCTCTCATGGGTCCTGGAAACACCATATATTTT
CAIPLMGPGNTIYF
>.|TRBV29-1|.|TRBJ2-7
TGCAGCGTTGTAACTCGCGACGAGCAGTACTTC
CSVVTRDEQYF
>once|TRBV6-1|.|TRBJ2-7
TGTGCCAGCAGTGCCTCAAGGACCTACGAGCAGTACTTC
CASSASRTYEQYF
>.|TRBV5-4|.|TRBJ2-7
TGTGCCAGCAGCTGGGGATCCGGCTCCTACGAGCAGTACTTC
CASSWGSGSYEQYF
>.|TRBV7-9|TRBD2|TRBJ2-1
TGTGCCAGCAGCGAGGACCTAGCGGGAGGCCTTGAGCAGTTCTTC
CASSEDLAGGLEQFF
>.|TRBV28|TRBD1|TRBJ1-2
TGTGCCAGCACTCTGTCCGGGACAGGTGCAGGCTATGGCTACACCTTC
CASTLSGTGAGYGYTF
>.|TRBV6-6|TRBD1|TRBJ1-2
TGTGCCAGCAGTTCCCTACAGGGGAACTATGGCTACACCTTC
CASSSLQGNYGYTF
>.|TRBV6-1|TRBD2|TRBJ2-7
TGTGCCAGCAAGTCACTAGCGGGACTGGTTCAGTACTTC
CASKSLAGLVQYF
>.|TRBV27|.|TRBJ2-3
TGTGCCAGCAGTTTACCGGGCGGGACGATAGATACGCAGTATTTT
CASSLPGGTIDTQYF
>.|TRBV28|TRBD1|TRBJ2-7
TGTGCCAGCCATCCCGAGACAGGGGTCACCTACGAGCAGTACTTC
CASHPETGVTYEQYF
>.|TRBV7-2|.|TRBJ2-7
TGTGCCAGCAGCTTATTGACAGACTACGAGCAGTACTTC
CASSLLTDYEQYF
>.|TRBV7-2|.|TRBJ2-5
TGTGCCAGCAGCTCTAACCCTCGGAACGGTTGGTACCAAGAGACCCAGTACTTC
CASSSNPRNGWYQETQYF
>.|TRBV4-1|TRBD1|TRBJ2-3
TGCGCCAGCAGCCAAGTCATTCCGGACAGGGACTTTTTGGATACGCAGTATTTT
CASSQVIPDRDFLDTQYF
>.|TRBV5-1|.|TRBJ2-5
TGCGCCAGGAAAGAGACCCAGTACTTC
CARKETQYF
>.|TRBV6-5|TRBD2|TRBJ2-1
TGTGCCAGCACCCTAAGCCTAGCGGACTACAATGAGCAGTTCTTC
CASTLSLADYNEQFF
>.|TRBV7-2|TRBD2|TRBJ2-1
TGTGCCAGCAGCTTGGGACTAGCGGGGAATGAGCAGTTCTTC
CASSLGLAGNEQFF
>.|TRBV4-1|.|TRBJ1-3
TGCGCCAGCAGCCAAGATCTTACGTCTGGAAACACCATATATTTT
CASSQDLTSGNTIYF